A selection of T cell receptor beta chains follows, all from one sample in a study of blood T cell repertoires in COVID-19. TCRdb keeps only in-frame clones here, not all; method: immunoSEQ multiplex PCR. The table lists tens of thousands of clones, about nine tenths of them singletons. Sequencing used peripheral blood. All receptors derive from a woman of 80 years or more with active or convalescent COVID-19. The conserved cysteine and the conserved F or W are not part of the CDR3 here. Fields, in order: V gene, J gene, CDR3 protein.

>TRBV14|TRBJ2-3
ASSRAGGPTDTQY
>TRBV19|TRBJ1-5
ASSIDPVSNQPQH
>TRBV19|TRBJ1-2
ASSNLGQGNYGYT
>TRBV2|TRBJ1-1
AIPWAGDTEAF
>TRBV6-5|TRBJ1-2
ASSPRQGPYGYT
>TRBV9|TRBJ2-3
ASSAHQGGTQY
>TRBV25-1|TRBJ1-1
ASKDSLNTEAF
>TRBV28|TRBJ1-6
ASSLSQGARNSPLH
>TRBV3-1/TRBV3-2|TRBJ1-1
ASSQAGTEAF
>TRBV28|TRBJ2-7
ASSSGVLLTDEQY
>TRBV7-3|TRBJ2-2
ASSLSDRSGELF
>TRBV27|TRBJ2-2
ASSFLTGELF
>TRBV19|TRBJ1-5
ASTPDREDQPQH
>TRBV28|TRBJ1-1
ASSPWGGVNTEAF
>TRBV13|TRBJ2-5
ASSFNWAGRETQY
>TRBV19|TRBJ2-3
ASGRGGLTDTQY
>TRBV29-1|TRBJ2-2
SVAEPGQITGELF
>TRBV10-3|TRBJ1-3
AISDHRQGLSGNTIY
>TRBV5-4|TRBJ2-3
ASRPGTSAVTDTQY
>TRBV12-3/TRBV12-4|TRBJ1-2
ASRGGVNYGYT
>TRBV5-1|TRBJ1-4
ASSSSTGNNEKLF
>TRBV30|TRBJ2-3
AWSVGRVRKNTDTQY